Listed below are T cell receptor beta chains from one sample, sequenced in a study of cytomegalovirus exposure and HLA in healthy donors. Data came from immunoSEQ multiplex PCR; TCRdb stores just in-frame clones and leaves some out. The sample has approximately 120,000 clones; about 83% are singletons. Input material: PBMCs. The source is a female donor in good health and CMV-seronegative. The CDR3 runs from the conserved cysteine through the conserved F or W. The D gene is left open where the match is weak. The size entry is marked missing in some rows and otherwise reads once, few, many or a size class.

-	TRBJ2-1	TRBV29-1	-	CSVGPRGRVYNEQFF	TGCAGCGTGGGGCCCAGGGGTAGGGTCTACAATGAGCAGTTCTTC
-	TRBJ2-7	TRBV30	TRBD2	CAWSVLSAGGGTYEQYF	TGTGCCTGGAGTGTACTTTCCGCGGGGGGGGGAACCTACGAGCAGTACTTC
-	TRBJ2-3	TRBV15	-	CATSRGPGSTDTQYF	TGTGCCACCAGCAGAGGTCCCGGGAGCACAGATACGCAGTATTTT
-	TRBJ1-5	TRBV27	-	CASSFREDQPQHF	TGTGCCAGCAGTTTCAGGGAGGATCAGCCCCAGCATTTT
-	TRBJ1-1	TRBV10-3	-	CAISEGPGKTEAFF	TGTGCCATCAGTGAGGGTCCAGGGAAAACTGAAGCTTTCTTT
-	TRBJ1-5	TRBV7-2	TRBD1	CASSLGIDRGDQPQHF	TGTGCCAGCAGCTTAGGTATCGACAGGGGAGATCAGCCCCAGCATTTT
few	TRBJ1-4	TRBV5-4	TRBD1	CASSQYRGEKLFF	TGTGCCAGCAGCCAATACAGGGGTGAAAAACTGTTTTTT
-	TRBJ2-2	TRBV7-9	TRBD2	CSGRLAGGVTGELFF	TGTTCCGGACGACTAGCGGGGGGTGTAACCGGGGAGCTGTTTTTT
once	TRBJ1-2	TRBV7-6	TRBD1	CASSDRGYGYTF	TGTGCCAGCAGCGACAGGGGCTATGGCTACACCTTC
-	TRBJ1-1	TRBV2	-	CASLRGTEAFF	TGTGCCAGCCTTAGGGGCACTGAAGCTTTCTTT
-	TRBJ1-2	TRBV27	TRBD1	CASSRADRGYGGYTF	TGTGCCAGCAGTCGCGCCGACAGGGGGTACGGTGGCTACACCTTC
-	TRBJ2-7	TRBV9	TRBD1	CASSPSGTGLDEQYF	TGTGCCAGCAGCCCGTCCGGGACAGGGTTGGACGAGCAGTACTTC
-	TRBJ1-3	TRBV7-9	TRBD1	CASSRRQGSSGNTIYF	TGTGCCAGCAGCAGACGACAGGGTTCCTCTGGAAACACCATATATTTT
-	TRBJ1-1	TRBV19	-	CASRPSWTDNTEAFF	TGTGCCAGTAGACCATCCTGGACAGACAACACTGAAGCTTTCTTT
-	TRBJ2-2	TRBV5-4	-	CASSLDTVGELFF	TGTGCCAGCAGCTTGGATACAGTCGGGGAGCTGTTTTTT
-	TRBJ1-5	TRBV5-1	-	CASSLEGFSNQPQHF	TGCGCCAGCAGCTTGGAGGGGTTTAGCAATCAGCCCCAGCATTTT
-	TRBJ2-7	TRBV18	TRBD2	CASSTTGTSAVSSYEQYF	TGTGCCAGCTCAACTACCGGGACTAGTGCCGTTAGCTCCTACGAGCAGTACTTC
-	TRBJ2-7	TRBV11-2	-	CASSLGSTYEQYF	TGTGCCAGCAGCTTAGGATCTACCTACGAGCAGTACTTC
-	TRBJ2-3	TRBV29-1	TRBD2	CSVEDPLAGGSTDTQYF	TGCAGCGTTGAAGACCCATTAGCGGGGGGTAGCACAGATACGCAGTATTTT
-	TRBJ1-2	TRBV7-2	-	CASSLGFVAGANYGYTF	TGTGCCAGCAGCTTAGGTTTCGTGGCTGGAGCTAACTATGGCTACACCTTC
-	TRBJ2-1	TRBV30	-	CAWSMSDNEQFF	TGTGCCTGGAGTATGAGTGACAATGAGCAGTTCTTC
once	TRBJ1-1	TRBV7-9	-	CSSSLFQGLNTEAFF	TGTTCCAGCAGCTTATTCCAGGGGTTGAACACTGAAGCTTTCTTT
-	TRBJ1-2	TRBV2	TRBD1	CAGPILMGQGRNGYTF	TGTGCCGGCCCGATTCTCATGGGACAGGGGAGGAATGGCTACACCTTC
once	TRBJ1-2	TRBV7-9	-	CASSASGGLGYTF	TGTGCCAGCAGCGCCTCGGGGGGGCTTGGCTACACCTTC
-	TRBJ1-3	TRBV5-6	-	CASSPRQFSGNTIYF	TGTGCCAGCAGTCCACGACAGTTCTCTGGAAACACCATATATTTT
-	TRBJ2-1	TRBV15	TRBD1	CATSISTGTGYNDEQFF	TGTGCCACCAGCATATCGACCGGGACAGGGTACAATGATGAGCAGTTCTTC
-	TRBJ2-3	TRBV9	TRBD2	CASSVGGGGTDTQYF	TGTGCCAGCAGCGTAGGGGGGGGAGGAACAGATACGCAGTATTTT